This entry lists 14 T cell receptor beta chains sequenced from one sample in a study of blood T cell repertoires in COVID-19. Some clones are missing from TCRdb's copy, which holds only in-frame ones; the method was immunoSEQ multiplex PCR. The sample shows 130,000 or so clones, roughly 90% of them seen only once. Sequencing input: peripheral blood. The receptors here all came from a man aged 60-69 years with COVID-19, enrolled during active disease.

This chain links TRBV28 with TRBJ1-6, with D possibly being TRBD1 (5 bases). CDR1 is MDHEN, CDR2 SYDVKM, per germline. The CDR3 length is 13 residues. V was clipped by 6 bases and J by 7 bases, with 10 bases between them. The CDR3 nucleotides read TGTGCCAGCAGAAATGACAGAAATTCACCCCTCCACTTT. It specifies CASRNDRNSPLHF.

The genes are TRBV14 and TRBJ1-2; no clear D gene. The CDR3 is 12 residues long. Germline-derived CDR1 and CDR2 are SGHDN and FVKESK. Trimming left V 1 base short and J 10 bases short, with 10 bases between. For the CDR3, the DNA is TGTGCCAGCAGCCAAGGGGCCCTAACCTACACCTTC. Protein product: CASSQGALTYTF.

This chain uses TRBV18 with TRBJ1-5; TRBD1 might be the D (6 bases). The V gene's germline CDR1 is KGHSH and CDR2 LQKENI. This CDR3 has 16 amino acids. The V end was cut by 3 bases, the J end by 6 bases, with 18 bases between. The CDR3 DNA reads TGTGCCAGCTCACCGGGCGGGGGGCGTAGGATTCAGCCCCAGCATTTT. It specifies CASSPGGGRRIQPQHF.

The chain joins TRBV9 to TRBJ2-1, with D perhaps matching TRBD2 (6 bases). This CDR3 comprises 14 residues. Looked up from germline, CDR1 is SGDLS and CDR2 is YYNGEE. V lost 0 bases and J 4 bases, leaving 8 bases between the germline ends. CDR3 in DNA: TGTGCCAGCAGCGTAGAAGGAGGGTACAATGAGCAGTTCTTC. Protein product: CASSVEGGYNEQFF.

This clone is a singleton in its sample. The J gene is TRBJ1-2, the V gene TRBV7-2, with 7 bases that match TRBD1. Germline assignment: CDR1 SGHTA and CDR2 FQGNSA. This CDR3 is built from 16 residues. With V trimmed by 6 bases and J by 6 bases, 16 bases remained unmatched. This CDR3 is CASSLGGSGGIHGYTF. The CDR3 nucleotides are TGTGCCAGCAGTCTAGGAGGGTCAGGGGGGATTCATGGCTACACCTTC.

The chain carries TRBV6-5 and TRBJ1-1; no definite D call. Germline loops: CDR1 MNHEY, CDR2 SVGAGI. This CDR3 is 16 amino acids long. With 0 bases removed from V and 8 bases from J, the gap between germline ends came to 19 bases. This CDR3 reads CASSYSSPRPLTEAFF. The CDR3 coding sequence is TGTGCCAGCAGTTACTCCAGTCCCAGGCCTTTGACGGAAGCTTTCTTT.

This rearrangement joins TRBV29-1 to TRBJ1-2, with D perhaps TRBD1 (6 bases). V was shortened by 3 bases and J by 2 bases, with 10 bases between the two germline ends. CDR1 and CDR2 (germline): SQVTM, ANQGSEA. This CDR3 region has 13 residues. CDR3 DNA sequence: TGCAGCGTTGAGGGGGACATCAACTATGGCTACACCTTC. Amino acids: CSVEGDINYGYTF.

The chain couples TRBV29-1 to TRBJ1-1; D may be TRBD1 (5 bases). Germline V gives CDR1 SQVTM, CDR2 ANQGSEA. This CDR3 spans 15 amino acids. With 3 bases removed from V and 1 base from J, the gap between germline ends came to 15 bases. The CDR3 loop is CSVDPGWGRNTEAFF. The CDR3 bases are TGCAGCGTTGACCCAGGGTGGGGAAGGAACACTGAAGCTTTCTTT.

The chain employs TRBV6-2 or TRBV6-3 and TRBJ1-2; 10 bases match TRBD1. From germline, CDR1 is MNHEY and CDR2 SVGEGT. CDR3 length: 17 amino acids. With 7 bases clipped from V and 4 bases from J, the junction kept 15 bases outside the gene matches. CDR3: CASTPRDRGLGFYGYTF. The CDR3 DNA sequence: TGTGCCAGCACCCCCCGGGACAGGGGACTCGGATTCTATGGCTACACCTTC.

CDR3 DNA sequence: TGTGCCAGCAGGGCTGAAGCTGGAAACACCATATATTTT. Protein: CASRAEAGNTIYF. V usage is TRBV9 and J usage is TRBJ1-3; no firm D call. Trimming stripped 5 bases from V and 2 bases from J, with 8 bases between. This CDR3 is 13 amino acids long. The germline gives CDR1 SGDLS, CDR2 YYNGEE.

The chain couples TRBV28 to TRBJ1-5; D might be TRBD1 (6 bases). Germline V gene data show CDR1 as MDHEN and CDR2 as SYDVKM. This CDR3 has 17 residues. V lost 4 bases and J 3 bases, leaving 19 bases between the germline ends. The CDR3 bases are TGTGCCAGCAGTTCCCCGGCGGGGGCCACTATCAATCAGCCCCAGCATTTT. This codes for CASSSPAGATINQPQHF.

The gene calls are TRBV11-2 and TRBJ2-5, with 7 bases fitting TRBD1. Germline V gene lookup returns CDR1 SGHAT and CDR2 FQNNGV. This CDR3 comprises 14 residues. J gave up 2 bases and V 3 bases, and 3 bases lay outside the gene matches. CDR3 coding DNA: TGTGCCAGCAGCTTTAAGACAGGGCAAGAGACCCAGTACTTC. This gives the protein CASSFKTGQETQYF.

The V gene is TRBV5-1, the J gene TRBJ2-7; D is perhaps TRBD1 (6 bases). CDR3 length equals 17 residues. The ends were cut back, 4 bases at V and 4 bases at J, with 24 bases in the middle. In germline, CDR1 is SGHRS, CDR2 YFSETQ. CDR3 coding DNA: TGCGCCAGCAGCCGAACGACCGGGACACAAGCAGGGTACGAGCAGTACTTC. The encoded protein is CASSRTTGTQAGYEQYF.

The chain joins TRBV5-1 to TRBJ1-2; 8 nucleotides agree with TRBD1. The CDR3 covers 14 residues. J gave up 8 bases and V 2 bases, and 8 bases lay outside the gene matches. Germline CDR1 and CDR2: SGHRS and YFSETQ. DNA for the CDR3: TGCGCCAGCAGCTTACGAACAGGGGGACGAGGCTACACCTTC. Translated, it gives CASSLRTGGRGYTF.